What follows describes a single T cell receptor beta chain. This clone's antigen is unknown. Base qualities are missing; no much larger clone stands one base away. The data are from a study of cytomegalovirus exposure and HLA in healthy donors (dated 2017 in TCRdb). With respect to the entire study: A later analysis indicated that the 100 to 150 validation repertoires were generated on the platform also employed for the approximately 700 repertoires of the first cohort. To predict cytomegalovirus infection status, the study combined high-throughput TCR immunosequencing, statistical association of individual TCRs with disease status, and machine learning. The study aimed to test whether cataloging public T cell receptors could reveal signatures of past pathogen exposure. A separate validation cohort of about 110 different subjects was used in addition to the 666-subject first cohort.

Receptor libraries were prepared by the immunoSEQ multiplex PCR assay. Regarding the original processing steps: To diagnose cytomegalovirus status from the catalog of TCR beta chain sequences, a statistical classification framework was built. TCRdb carries this immuneACCESS record with in-frame sequences only. Its versions omit some clonotypes, under half of them owing to an unresolved V gene in the studies checked, with the rest unexplained. For V, J and clone size, that table is used; D and trimming come from the DNA. The table for this sample lists some 180,000 clones; about 81% of them were counted only once. 0.95% to 1.5% of the sample is in the top ten clones. The donors belonged to the validation cohort of about 130 subjects, which was separate from the approximately 700-subject first cohort. The investigation overall reported the following: Most TCR sequences were seen in very few donors, while some public TCRs were found in many individuals. According to the authors, the approach could potentially be generalized to other disease states and immunological phenotypes. A later analysis found that TCRs clustered in the first cohort also tended to co-occur in the 120 validation repertoires, with more than 90% of cluster scores above 0. In vitro tests confirmed that a few of the cytomegalovirus-associated TCR beta chains recognize cytomegalovirus antigens. A total of 150 to 200 TCR beta chains were listed by the study as associated with cytomegalovirus. The classifier was reported to diagnose cytomegalovirus status with high specificity and sensitivity in both the original and validation cohorts. The validation cohort had no HLA typing available for a later analysis, so co-occurrence within that cohort was assessed over all 120 or so repertoires.

Sequencing input: PBMCs. This receptor was identified in a woman aged 25 to 39 in good health and CMV-seronegative.

The sequenced DNA: TGTGCCAGCAGCTTGGGGGCTAGCTCCTACTACGAGCAGTACTTC. Its product reads: CASSLGASSYYEQYF. This chain joins TRBV5-6 to TRBJ2-7, and the D gene may be TRBD2, 5 bases matching. The CDR3, cysteine through phenylalanine, is 15 amino acids long. Only the CDR3 region is kept as DNA, spanning 45 bases read in frame from base 1. CDR1 and CDR2 (SGHDT, YYEEEE) derive from the germline V gene. The trim is 0 bases for V and 3 bases for J, with a gap of 13 bases between the germline ends.